This T cell receptor (beta chain) comes out of a study of a mutant IDH1 vaccine in newly diagnosed glioma. Study-level information: A roughly 62% male, about 40% female split and a mean age of about 40 years characterized treated patients. Before enrollment, patients got radiotherapy alone, temozolomide alone, or mostly the combination. Study results and limitations: Top-clonotype changes in peripheral T cells seemed unrelated to pseudoprogression.

V was shortened by 0 bases and J by 5 bases, with 16 bases between the two germline ends. The germline V gene has CDR1 SGHVS and CDR2 FQNEAQ. CDR3 length equals 17 residues. Time point denoted: week 5, during vaccination. Doses comprised 300 ug of mutant IDH1 20-mer peptide each, plus topical imiquimod. Donors harbored newly found WHO grade 3 or 4 IDH1-mutant, ATRX-lost astrocytomas. Clones were read by immunoSEQ multiplex PCR, and TCRdb kept only the in-frame ones, dropping some. The sample records approximately 76,000 clones, 91% being singletons. In regard to this clone: Its antigen is unidentified.

The sequence was collected from a woman between 45 and 65 years old with glioma. This material consisted of PBMCs, taken from a glioma patient whose treatment included an IDH1 peptide vaccine. The chain combines TRBV7-8 with TRBJ1-4, with D unresolved. CDR3 protein: CASSLALTASENEKLFF. The CDR3 nucleotides read TGTGCCAGCAGCTTAGCTTTGACGGCCTCTGAAAATGAAAAACTGTTTTTT. Complete variable domain (other parts from reference TRBV7-8 and TRBJ1-4): GAGVSQSPRYKVAKRGQDVALRCDPISGHVSLFWYQQALGQGPEFLTYFQNEAQLDKSGLPSDRFFAERPEGSVSTLKIQRTQQEDSAVYLCASSLALTASENEKLFFGSGTQLSVL.